Listed below are T cell receptor beta chains from one sample, sequenced in a study of neoadjuvant nivolumab and ipilimumab in lung cancer. Using immunoSEQ multiplex PCR, the repertoire was profiled, and TCRdb retains in-frame clones only, with some absent. The sample comprises 10,000 to 15,000 clones, approximately 95% of which are singletons, and 2% to 3% rests with the top ten. This specimen consisted of peripheral blood, obtained after neoadjuvant nivolumab, alone or with ipilimumab, at or shortly before surgery. The receptors come from an adult with non-small cell lung cancer. CDR3s include the opening cysteine and the closing phenylalanine or tryptophan. Fields, in order: V gene, clone size, J gene, D gene, CDR3 protein, CDR3 DNA. D genes are given only for firm matches. Not all rows give a size; the values are once, few, many and, for expanded clones, a class.

V: TRBV2
size: .
J: TRBJ2-6
D: TRBD1
CDR3: CASTDRAAGANVLTF
DNA: TGTGCCAGCACCGACAGGGCGGCTGGGGCCAACGTCCTGACTTTC

V: TRBV28
size: .
J: TRBJ2-7
D: TRBD2
CDR3: CASAISGSDEQYF
DNA: TGTGCCAGCGCAATAAGCGGGAGTGACGAGCAGTACTTC

V: TRBV9
size: .
J: TRBJ2-1
D: TRBD1
CDR3: CASSVGQGNEQFF
DNA: TGTGCCAGCAGCGTAGGACAGGGCAATGAGCAGTTCTTC

V: TRBV27
size: .
J: TRBJ1-5
D: .
CDR3: CASSLWVPDKGQPQHF
DNA: TGTGCCAGCAGTTTATGGGTCCCGGACAAGGGTCAGCCCCAGCATTTT

V: TRBV5-1
size: .
J: TRBJ2-3
D: .
CDR3: CASRTGSTDTQYF
DNA: TGCGCCAGCAGGACAGGTAGCACAGATACGCAGTATTTT

V: TRBV14
size: .
J: TRBJ2-7
D: .
CDR3: CASSQAIPLLQAFFAAGYEQYF
DNA: TGTGCCAGCAGCCAAGCTATTCCTCTTCTCCAAGCTTTCTTCGCCGCGGGGTACGAGCAGTACTTC

V: TRBV18
size: .
J: TRBJ2-5
D: TRBD1
CDR3: CASSPNQGAGETQYF
DNA: TGTGCCAGCTCACCCAACCAGGGGGCGGGAGAGACCCAGTACTTC

V: TRBV18
size: .
J: TRBJ2-1
D: .
CDR3: CASSLSQVPIQVDEQFF
DNA: TGTGCCAGCTCACTCTCACAGGTACCGATTCAGGTAGATGAGCAGTTCTTC

V: TRBV29-1
size: .
J: TRBJ2-1
D: .
CDR3: CSVEPGLRYNEQFF
DNA: TGCAGCGTTGAACCGGGGCTGAGATACAATGAGCAGTTCTTC

V: TRBV7-7
size: .
J: TRBJ2-7
D: TRBD1
CDR3: CASSKETGDEQYF
DNA: TGTGCCAGCAGCAAAGAAACAGGGGACGAGCAGTACTTC

V: TRBV10-2
size: .
J: TRBJ2-2
D: TRBD2
CDR3: CASSEGEGWTNTGELFF
DNA: TGCGCCAGCAGTGAGGGGGAGGGCTGGACGAACACCGGGGAGCTGTTTTTT

V: TRBV7-3
size: .
J: TRBJ2-2
D: TRBD2
CDR3: CASSLEGGRAGELFF
DNA: TGTGCCAGCAGCTTGGAAGGCGGGAGGGCCGGGGAGCTGTTTTTT

V: TRBV6-5
size: once
J: TRBJ1-1
D: .
CDR3: CASSYSGVGNEAFF
DNA: TGTGCCAGCAGTTACTCAGGGGTTGGGAATGAAGCTTTCTTT

V: TRBV5-1
size: .
J: TRBJ2-3
D: .
CDR3: CASSFEDSTDTQYF
DNA: TGCGCCAGCAGCTTCGAGGACAGCACAGATACGCAGTATTTT

V: TRBV9
size: .
J: TRBJ2-3
D: TRBD2
CDR3: CASSVGDYIIDTQYF
DNA: TGTGCCAGCAGCGTAGGGGACTATATTATAGATACGCAGTATTTT

V: TRBV19
size: .
J: TRBJ1-5
D: TRBD1
CDR3: CASSAGQALNQPQHF
DNA: TGTGCCAGTAGTGCCGGACAGGCTCTTAATCAGCCCCAGCATTTT

V: TRBV13
size: .
J: TRBJ2-1
D: TRBD1
CDR3: CASSYQTGFLMNEQFF
DNA: TGTGCCAGCAGCTACCAGACAGGGTTTCTTATGAATGAGCAGTTCTTC

V: TRBV7-3
size: .
J: TRBJ1-1
D: TRBD1
CDR3: CASSSDGTGVMNTEAFF
DNA: TGTGCCAGCAGCTCAGACGGGACAGGGGTCATGAACACTGAAGCTTTCTTT

V: TRBV10-3
size: .
J: TRBJ1-3
D: .
CDR3: CAINLSGNTIYF
DNA: TGTGCCATCAACCTTTCTGGAAACACCATATATTTT

V: TRBV7-2
size: .
J: TRBJ2-7
D: TRBD1
CDR3: CASSYRDRGREQYF
DNA: TGTGCCAGCAGCTACCGGGACAGGGGGAGGGAGCAGTACTTC

V: TRBV29-1
size: once
J: TRBJ2-7
D: .
CDR3: CSVPRLEGSYEQYF
DNA: TGCAGCGTCCCCCGGCTAGAAGGGTCCTACGAGCAGTACTTC

V: TRBV6-1
size: .
J: TRBJ1-5
D: .
CDR3: CASSEEMGSNQPQHF
DNA: TGTGCCAGCAGTGAAGAGATGGGCAGCAATCAGCCCCAGCATTTT

V: TRBV9
size: .
J: TRBJ2-3
D: .
CDR3: CASSTPSDTQYF
DNA: TGTGCCAGCAGCACACCGTCAGATACGCAGTATTTT

V: TRBV2
size: .
J: TRBJ2-7
D: .
CDR3: CASRGSRGSGKQYF
DNA: TGTGCCAGTCGGGGGTCCCGGGGCTCCGGGAAGCAGTACTTC

V: TRBV5-6
size: .
J: TRBJ2-1
D: .
CDR3: CASSLEGWAVHNEQFF
DNA: TGTGCCAGCAGCTTGGAAGGATGGGCGGTTCACAATGAGCAGTTCTTC

V: TRBV7-8
size: .
J: TRBJ2-7
D: TRBD2
CDR3: CASSLEGSLQGGSYEQYF
DNA: TGTGCCAGCAGCTTAGAGGGCTCGCTCCAGGGAGGGTCCTACGAGCAGTACTTC

V: TRBV11-2
size: .
J: TRBJ1-2
D: .
CDR3: CASSLDPGFPHYGYTF
DNA: TGTGCCAGCAGCTTAGATCCAGGGTTCCCCCATTATGGCTACACCTTC

V: TRBV4-1
size: .
J: TRBJ2-7
D: TRBD2
CDR3: CASSQDLGGRTYEQYF
DNA: TGCGCCAGCAGCCAAGATCTAGGCGGGAGGACCTACGAGCAGTACTTC

V: TRBV19
size: .
J: TRBJ2-7
D: .
CDR3: CASSILGTTYEQYF
DNA: TGTGCCAGTAGTATACTTGGGACCACCTACGAGCAGTACTTC